This T cell receptor (beta chain) emerged from a study of T cells in Graves' hyperthyroidism and ophthalmopathy. The table lists this clonotype with many counts. The antigen remains unidentified. Germline V CDR1 and CDR2: SGHRS, YFSETQ. CDR3 size: 12 residues. V dropped 4 bases and J dropped 10 bases, with 12 bases sitting between them. Study conclusions and caveats: Model output signaled ophthalmopathy a median around 5.9 months ahead of onset.

RNA transcripts provided the source from which TCR beta CDR3 regions were amplified. The HTBI primer set was used in a first-round RT-PCR of the TCR CDR3. TCRdb independently ran MiXCR on the multiplex PCR reads; one entry per CDR3 protein. The sample carries roughly 700,000 distinct CDR3 sequences, around 13% recorded once. Hyperthyroidism was newly diagnosed in patients aged 18 to 65 (duration under 2 months). Exclusions: uncontrolled infection, other autoimmune disease, pregnancy, lactation. V gene TRBV5-1 combines with J gene TRBJ2-1; D is possibly TRBD2 (6 bases). The source material was blood. The receptor was derived from a woman aged 18-29 years with Graves' hyperthyroidism. The CDR3 DNA reads TGCGCCAGCAGCCCTACGGGAGCGGAGCAGTTCTTC. This translates into CASSPTGAEQFF.